This is a list of T cell receptor beta chains from one sample in a study of T cell clonotyping in hematopoietic cell transplantation. Repertoires were generated with immunoSEQ multiplex PCR, while TCRdb's copy carries only in-frame clones and drops some. The sample includes 9,500 to 13,000 clones, 60% to 85% seen only once; the top ten take 8.5% to 9%. The specimen comprised PBMCs, sampled 30 days after allogeneic stem cell transplant. Receptors originate from a female patient in her thirties or forties who had an allogeneic stem cell transplant from a related donor, so T cells may come from the graft donor. Some clones in this sample may be carry-over from other donors' samples. Each CDR3 is given with its conserved first and last residue. The D gene is left open where the match is weak. Some rows mark clone size as missing; the rest say once, few, many or name a class of expanded clone.

D	size	V	J	CDR3	DNA
TRBD2	NA	TRBV4-2	TRBJ2-7	CASSQEPQGLAGAYEQYF	TGTGCCAGCAGCCAAGAGCCCCAGGGACTAGCGGGAGCCTACGAGCAGTACTTC
NA	medium-sized	TRBV7-2	TRBJ1-1	CASSLGDRRTEAFF	TGTGCCAGCAGCTTAGGGGACCGGCGCACTGAAGCTTTCTTT
TRBD1	NA	TRBV14	TRBJ1-2	CASSQLDRNYGYTF	TGTGCCAGCAGTCAATTGGACAGGAACTATGGCTACACCTTC
TRBD2	NA	TRBV27	TRBJ2-7	CASSFGGGNYEQYF	TGTGCCAGCAGTTTTGGCGGGGGGAACTACGAGCAGTACTTC
NA	NA	TRBV5-3	TRBJ1-4	CAHGSSRELFF	TGTGCGCATGGGTCATCCCGCGAACTGTTTTTT
TRBD2	once	TRBV16	TRBJ2-3	CASSLSPSGSRADTQYF	TGTGCCAGCAGCCTTTCGCCCAGCGGGAGCCGGGCAGATACGCAGTATTTT
NA	NA	TRBV7-9	TRBJ1-5	CASRLGMGQPQHF	TGTGCCAGCCGCTTAGGAATGGGTCAGCCCCAGCATTTT
TRBD2	few	TRBV6-4	TRBJ2-1	CASSEGTSGDEQFF	TGTGCCAGCAGTGAAGGGACTAGCGGGGATGAGCAGTTCTTC
NA	NA	TRBV5-1	TRBJ2-7	CASSLDTYNHYEQYF	TGCGCCAGCAGCTTGGACACCTACAACCACTACGAGCAGTACTTC
NA	NA	TRBV2	TRBJ2-5	CASSEREGLETQYF	TGTGCCAGCAGTGAACGTGAAGGGTTAGAGACCCAGTACTTC
NA	few	TRBV27	TRBJ2-2	CASSSVGQYTGELFF	TGTGCCAGCAGTTCTGTGGGACAATACACCGGGGAGCTGTTTTTT
NA	NA	TRBV5-4	TRBJ2-7	CASSSDGGEQYF	TGTGCCAGCAGCTCGGATGGGGGCGAGCAGTACTTC
NA	NA	TRBV19	TRBJ1-5	CASRRTALGQPQHF	TGTGCCAGTCGCCGAACGGCGTTAGGTCAGCCCCAGCATTTT
TRBD2	few	TRBV25-1	TRBJ2-7	CASSQTGLSTYEQYF	TGTGCCAGCAGTCAAACGGGACTATCGACCTACGAGCAGTACTTC
TRBD2	NA	TRBV19	TRBJ2-2	CASSASGTHTGELFF	TGTGCCAGTAGTGCTAGCGGGACTCACACCGGGGAGCTGTTTTTT
NA	NA	TRBV5-1	TRBJ1-4	CASSSGTSPNEKLFF	TGCGCCAGCAGCTCCGGGACATCCCCTAATGAAAAACTGTTTTTT
TRBD2	NA	TRBV6-5	TRBJ2-3	CASSYSRGRATDTQYF	TGTGCCAGCAGTTACTCCCGCGGGAGGGCCACAGATACGCAGTATTTT
TRBD1	NA	TRBV7-6	TRBJ2-7	CASSWGQGESYEQYF	TGTGCCAGCAGCTGGGGACAGGGGGAGTCCTACGAGCAGTACTTC
NA	NA	TRBV1	TRBJ2-1	CTSSLAEGSYNEQFF	TGCACCAGCAGCCTAGCGGAGGGCTCCTACAATGAGCAGTTCTTC
TRBD2	NA	TRBV7-8	TRBJ2-1	CASSKTLANTYNEQFF	TGTGCCAGCAGCAAAACACTAGCGAATACCTACAATGAGCAGTTCTTC
TRBD2	NA	TRBV9	TRBJ2-5	CASSVGEGRGETQYF	TGTGCCAGCAGCGTAGGGGAGGGACGGGGAGAGACCCAGTACTTC
TRBD1	NA	TRBV30	TRBJ1-1	CARAVRGLRTEAFF	TGTGCCCGCGCCGTCAGGGGGCTGAGGACTGAAGCTTTCTTT
TRBD1	NA	TRBV6-6	TRBJ1-1	CASSDRDRGLIEAFF	TGTGCCAGCAGTGACCGGGACAGGGGGCTGATTGAAGCTTTCTTT
NA	NA	TRBV7-8	TRBJ2-1	CASSFLSYNEQFF	TGTGCCAGCAGCTTTCTCTCCTACAATGAGCAGTTCTTC
TRBD2	NA	TRBV15	TRBJ2-1	CATSGRLAGAYNEQFF	TGTGCCACCAGCGGGAGGTTAGCGGGGGCCTACAATGAGCAGTTCTTC
TRBD1	NA	TRBV14	TRBJ2-5	CASSQDGWDSQETQYF	TGTGCCAGCAGCCAAGATGGATGGGACAGCCAAGAGACCCAGTACTTC
TRBD1	NA	TRBV9	TRBJ2-2	CASSIETGGSTGELFF	TGTGCCAGCAGCATCGAGACAGGGGGCAGCACCGGGGAGCTGTTTTTT
NA	NA	TRBV11-2	TRBJ1-1	CASSHRKYREGTEAFF	TGTGCCAGCAGTCACAGGAAGTACAGGGAGGGCACTGAAGCTTTCTTT
NA	NA	TRBV7-6	TRBJ2-2	CASSSWSTGELFF	TGTGCCAGCAGCTCTTGGAGCACCGGGGAGCTGTTTTTT
NA	NA	TRBV27	TRBJ2-3	CASSSYRGGGSTDTQYF	TGTGCCAGCAGTTCGTACAGGGGAGGGGGTAGCACAGATACGCAGTATTTT
NA	NA	TRBV7-2	TRBJ1-1	CASSSLPRAFF	TGTGCCAGCAGCTCCTTGCCTAGGGCTTTCTTT
NA	once	TRBV11-2	TRBJ1-1	CASSLGDWAGHTEAFF	TGTGCCAGCAGCTTAGGGGACTGGGCGGGTCACACTGAAGCTTTCTTT
TRBD1	NA	TRBV5-1	TRBJ2-7	CASSWDSNPYEQYF	TGCGCCAGCAGCTGGGACAGCAATCCCTACGAGCAGTACTTC
TRBD2	NA	TRBV4-1	TRBJ2-1	CASSTSLAGDPRGQFF	TGCGCCAGCAGCACCTCCCTAGCGGGAGACCCCCGTGGGCAGTTCTTC
NA	NA	TRBV4-3	TRBJ1-2	CASSQEGTDGYTF	TGCGCCAGCAGCCAAGAAGGGACGGATGGCTACACCTTC
TRBD2	NA	TRBV5-6	TRBJ2-4	CASSLAGAGASIQYF	TGTGCCAGCAGCTTGGCCGGGGCGGGAGCTAGCATTCAGTACTTC
NA	NA	TRBV5-1	TRBJ2-7	CASSRDRPSDYEQYF	TGCGCCAGCAGTCGGGACAGACCTAGCGACTACGAGCAGTACTTC
TRBD1	few	TRBV27	TRBJ1-1	CASSLSRGRDWNTEAFF	TGTGCCAGCAGTTTATCAAGGGGGCGGGATTGGAACACTGAAGCTTTCTTT
NA	NA	TRBV5-1	TRBJ1-3	CASSSRDLGNTIYF	TGCGCCAGCAGCTCCCGAGACCTCGGAAACACCATATATTTT
NA	NA	TRBV5-4	TRBJ1-5	CASSQDVRPYSNQPQHF	TGTGCCAGCAGCCAAGATGTACGACCCTATAGCAATCAGCCCCAGCATTTT